The 15 T cell receptor beta chains below all came from one sample that was sequenced in a study of shared T cell receptors in the human thymus. Some clones are missing from TCRdb's copy, which holds only in-frame ones; the method was immunoSEQ multiplex PCR. The sample has some 760,000 clones, 75% to 90% seen once; the top ten hold roughly 0.01%. A further study also used this sample, focusing on human thymus T cells.

What was sequenced was thymocytes. The receptors were sampled from a girl younger than two with a congenital heart defect.

The chain has TRBV19 and TRBJ1-1; maybe TRBD1 (5 bases). Germline V lookup: CDR1 LNHDA, CDR2 SQIVND (reference sequence). The CDR3 consists of 18 residues. The ends were cut back, 0 bases at V and 0 bases at J, with 17 bases in the middle. Here the CDR3 reads CASSIDQGEHIMNTEAFF. The CDR3 nucleotides are TGTGCCAGTAGTATAGATCAGGGCGAACATATCATGAACACTGAAGCTTTCTTT.

The chain uses TRBV7-9 and TRBJ1-4; D is undetermined. The V gene lost 2 bases and the J gene lost 0 bases, with 13 bases spanning the gap. The CDR3 consists of 17 residues. Germline CDR1 is SEHNR and CDR2 is FQNEAQ (reference sequence). CDR3 amino acids: CASSLNSPTTTNEKLFF. CDR3 DNA: TGTGCCAGCAGCTTAAATTCGCCTACTACAACTAATGAAAAACTGTTTTTT. The variable domain in full, with the rest retrieved from reference TRBV7-9 and TRBJ1-4, is DTGVSQNPRHKITKRGQNVTFRCDPISEHNRLYWYRQTLGQGPEFLTYFQNEAQLEKSRLLSDRFSAERPKGSFSTLEIQRTEQGDSAMYLCASSLNSPTTTNEKLFFGSGTQLSVL.

The V call is TRBV2, the J call TRBJ1-2; D is unresolved. Germline values: CDR1 SNHLY, CDR2 FYNNEI. Trimming removed 6 bases at V and 4 bases at J, with 6 bases between. The CDR3 length is 11 residues. The CDR3 DNA reads as TGTGCCAGCAGGTCTTTCTATGGCTACACCTTC. This encodes CASRSFYGYTF.

The chain combines TRBV4-1 with TRBJ2-2; 7 bases are shared with TRBD2. V trimming: 0 bases; J trimming: 6 bases; junction bases outside the gene matches: 10. CDR1 and CDR2 from the germline V gene are MGHRA and YSYEKL. The CDR3 runs 17 residues. Written as DNA, the CDR3 is TGCGCCAGCAGCCAAGATCGGGGGGATCATGGACCCGGGGAGCTGTTTTTT. As protein: CASSQDRGDHGPGELFF.

The chain carries TRBV4-2 and TRBJ1-1, with unresolved D. Trimming cost V 3 bases and J 1 base, with 18 bases left between them. Germline CDR1 reads LGHNA; CDR2 reads YNFKEQ. The CDR3 consists of 17 residues. The CDR3 nucleotides are TGTGCCAGCAGCCACCCCACTATAAAATTAGCGAACACTGAAGCTTTCTTT. Translated: CASSHPTIKLANTEAFF.

CDR3 loop: CASFERQYNEQFF. The CDR3 DNA reads as TGTGCCAGCTTTGAGCGACAGTACAATGAGCAGTTCTTC. The chain couples TRBV2 to TRBJ2-1; perhaps TRBD1 as D (5 bases). This CDR3 region has 13 residues. CDR1 and CDR2 (germline): SNHLY, FYNNEI. Trimming cost V 8 bases and J 4 bases, with 12 bases left between them.

The chain joins TRBV15 to TRBJ1-5, with D hard to call. Germline V lookup: CDR1 LNHNV, CDR2 YYDKDF (reference sequence). This CDR3 region has 15 residues. Trimming cost V 5 bases and J 0 bases, with 11 bases left between them. Written as DNA, the CDR3 is TGTGCCACCAGCCGATTAGAGAATAGCAATCAGCCCCAGCATTTT. It specifies CATSRLENSNQPQHF.

This rearrangement joins TRBV19 to TRBJ1-5; D may be TRBD1 (5 bases). The germline CDR1 and CDR2 sequences are LNHDA and SQIVND (reference sequence). Trimming took off 2 bases at V and 3 bases at J, with 17 bases between the two ends. The CDR3 runs 17 residues. The CDR3 sequence: CASSIRRQPPVNQPQHF. CDR3 in DNA: TGTGCCAGTAGTATAAGGAGACAGCCCCCCGTCAATCAGCCCCAGCATTTT. The variable domain in full, completed from reference TRBV19 and TRBJ1-5, reads DGGITQSPKYLFRKEGQNVTLSCEQNLNHDAMYWYRQDPGQGLRLIYYSQIVNDFQKGDIAEGYSVSREKKESFPLTVTSAQKNPTAFYLCASSIRRQPPVNQPQHFGDGTRLSIL.

This clone was found once. The chain has TRBV7-3 and TRBJ2-3, with 7 bases lining up with TRBD1. V lost 5 bases, J lost 6 bases, and 11 bases stayed unmatched. The CDR3 is 15 amino acids. Per germline, CDR1 SGHTA and CDR2 FQGTGA. The DNA for the CDR3 is TGTGCCAGCAGCCCTCTCTCAGGGGGTGGGGATACGCAGTATTTT. Translation: CASSPLSGGGDTQYF.

V is TRBV4-1 and J is TRBJ1-4; possible D gene TRBD1, 5 bases. Germline assignment: CDR1 MGHRA and CDR2 YSYEKL. The CDR3 totals 22 residues. Trimming removed 0 bases at V and 4 bases at J, with 30 bases between. The CDR3 DNA reads as TGCGCCAGCAGCCAAGATCGGAGCAGGGAAGGATGTGAAGGCGCGAGTAATGAAAAACTGTTTTTT. Translated, it gives CASSQDRSREGCEGASNEKLFF.

The CDR3 here is CASSESNSPYEQYF. CDR3 DNA sequence: TGTGCCAGCAGTGAAAGCAATAGCCCCTACGAGCAGTACTTC. The chain employs TRBV6-1 and TRBJ2-7; D unresolved. The V end was cut by 2 bases, the J end by 2 bases, with 10 bases between. Germline V gene lookup returns CDR1 MNHNS and CDR2 SASEGT. The CDR3 contains 14 residues.

Points on this clone: At one of its ends the junction is not consistent with the germline gene, which may arise from a read error. The chain carries TRBV6-5 and TRBJ2-7, with 10 bases that match TRBD1. Per germline, CDR1 MNHEY and CDR2 SVGAGI. CDR3 length equals 15 residues. The CDR3 spells CASRYFDRGRYEQYF. The CDR3 bases are TGTGCCAGCAGATACTTCGACAGGGGGCGCTACGAGCAGTACTTC.

This chain connects TRBV7-4 to TRBJ1-1, with 8 bases aligning to TRBD1. V was clipped by 1 base and J by 1 base; unmatched bases: 5. The CDR3 spans 16 residues. Germline loops: CDR1 SGHVT, CDR2 SQSDAQ. CDR3 in DNA: TGTGCCAGCAGCTTAGTACGGACAGGGAAGAACACTGAAGCTTTCTTT. Its protein product is CASSLVRTGKNTEAFF.

The gene calls are TRBV6-6 and TRBJ1-6; D gene unclear. The CDR3 is made up of 14 amino acids. Germline V CDR1 and CDR2: MNHNY, SVGAGI (reference sequence). Trimming took 2 bases from V and 3 from J, leaving 5 bases between them. The CDR3 loop reads CASSYQNYNSPLHF. In DNA form, the CDR3 reads TGTGCCAGCAGTTACCAGAACTATAATTCACCCCTCCACTTT.

The chain has TRBV6-5 and TRBJ2-3; D possibly corresponds to TRBD2 (6 bases). Germline V gene data show CDR1 as MNHEY and CDR2 as SVGAGI. The CDR3 totals 14 residues. V dropped 6 bases and J dropped 8 bases, with 18 bases sitting between them. The CDR3 spells CASSCRGLRCTQYF. The CDR3 region has the DNA TGTGCCAGCAGCTGTCGTGGACTAAGATGTACGCAGTATTTT.